This entry features one T cell receptor beta chain sequence. This sample stems from a study of cytomegalovirus exposure and HLA in healthy donors. In the study overall: There were roughly 110 million unique TCR beta sequences, drawn from roughly 200 million T cells, in an earlier analysis.

The PCR was carried out with 60 Vbeta primers and 13 Jbeta primers. Data came from immunoSEQ multiplex PCR; TCRdb stores just in-frame clones and leaves some out. The sample consists of 110,000 or so clones, around 76% of them appearing once. The germline V gene encodes CDR1 SGDLS and CDR2 YYNGEE. The CDR3 totals 15 residues. V dropped 4 bases and J dropped 5 bases, with 18 bases sitting between them. The sequencing sample was made of PBMCs. This clonotype was sampled from a man aged 45 to 65 in good health and CMV-seropositive. The rearrangement joins TRBV9 to TRBJ1-1, with D unresolved. In DNA, the CDR3 is TGTGCCAGCAGCCCCCGCCCGACACTAGGGACTGAAGCTTTCTTT. Protein: CASSPRPTLGTEAFF.